The sequence of this T cell receptor beta chain was determined in a study of tumor-infiltrating lymphocytes in primary liver carcinoma. Turning to the study itself: Tissue type made little difference to sample yields of roughly 3.65 to 7.13 million productive TCRbeta reads.

V lost 6 bases, J lost 5 bases, and 5 bases stayed unmatched. The CDR3 is 13 residues long. Study-wide results and limits: Tumor-adjacent and tumor-blood pairs shared a smaller degree of overlap than tumor region pairs. Tumors reached a significantly greater top-250-clone fraction than blood did (p = 0.039).

The source of the blood RNA was unsorted whole blood, and germline DNA was extracted as well. This clonotype was observed many times. Its cognate antigen is unknown. cDNA specific to TCR beta was made from approximately 0.55 ug of total RNA, with a constant-region primer employed for priming. ARM-PCR was slightly modified, and three nested multiplex PCR rounds with it gave rise to the TCR beta libraries. The first two PCR rounds used TRBV1-TRBV30 forward primers with a C-beta reverse primer, 9 to 10 cycles each. TCRdb independently ran MiXCR on the multiplex PCR reads; one entry per CDR3 protein. The data contain hundreds of thousands of distinct CDR3 sequences, roughly two thirds of them singletons.

The TCR originated in a man aged 35-49 years with primary liver carcinoma and hepatitis B virus infection. V and J are TRBV12-3 or TRBV12-4 and TRBJ2-3; 7 nucleotides match TRBD2. Sequences were obtained from peripheral blood. Written as DNA, the CDR3 is TGTGCCAGCAGCCCTGGGGGGGGAGATACGCAGTATTTT. As protein: CASSPGGGDTQYF.